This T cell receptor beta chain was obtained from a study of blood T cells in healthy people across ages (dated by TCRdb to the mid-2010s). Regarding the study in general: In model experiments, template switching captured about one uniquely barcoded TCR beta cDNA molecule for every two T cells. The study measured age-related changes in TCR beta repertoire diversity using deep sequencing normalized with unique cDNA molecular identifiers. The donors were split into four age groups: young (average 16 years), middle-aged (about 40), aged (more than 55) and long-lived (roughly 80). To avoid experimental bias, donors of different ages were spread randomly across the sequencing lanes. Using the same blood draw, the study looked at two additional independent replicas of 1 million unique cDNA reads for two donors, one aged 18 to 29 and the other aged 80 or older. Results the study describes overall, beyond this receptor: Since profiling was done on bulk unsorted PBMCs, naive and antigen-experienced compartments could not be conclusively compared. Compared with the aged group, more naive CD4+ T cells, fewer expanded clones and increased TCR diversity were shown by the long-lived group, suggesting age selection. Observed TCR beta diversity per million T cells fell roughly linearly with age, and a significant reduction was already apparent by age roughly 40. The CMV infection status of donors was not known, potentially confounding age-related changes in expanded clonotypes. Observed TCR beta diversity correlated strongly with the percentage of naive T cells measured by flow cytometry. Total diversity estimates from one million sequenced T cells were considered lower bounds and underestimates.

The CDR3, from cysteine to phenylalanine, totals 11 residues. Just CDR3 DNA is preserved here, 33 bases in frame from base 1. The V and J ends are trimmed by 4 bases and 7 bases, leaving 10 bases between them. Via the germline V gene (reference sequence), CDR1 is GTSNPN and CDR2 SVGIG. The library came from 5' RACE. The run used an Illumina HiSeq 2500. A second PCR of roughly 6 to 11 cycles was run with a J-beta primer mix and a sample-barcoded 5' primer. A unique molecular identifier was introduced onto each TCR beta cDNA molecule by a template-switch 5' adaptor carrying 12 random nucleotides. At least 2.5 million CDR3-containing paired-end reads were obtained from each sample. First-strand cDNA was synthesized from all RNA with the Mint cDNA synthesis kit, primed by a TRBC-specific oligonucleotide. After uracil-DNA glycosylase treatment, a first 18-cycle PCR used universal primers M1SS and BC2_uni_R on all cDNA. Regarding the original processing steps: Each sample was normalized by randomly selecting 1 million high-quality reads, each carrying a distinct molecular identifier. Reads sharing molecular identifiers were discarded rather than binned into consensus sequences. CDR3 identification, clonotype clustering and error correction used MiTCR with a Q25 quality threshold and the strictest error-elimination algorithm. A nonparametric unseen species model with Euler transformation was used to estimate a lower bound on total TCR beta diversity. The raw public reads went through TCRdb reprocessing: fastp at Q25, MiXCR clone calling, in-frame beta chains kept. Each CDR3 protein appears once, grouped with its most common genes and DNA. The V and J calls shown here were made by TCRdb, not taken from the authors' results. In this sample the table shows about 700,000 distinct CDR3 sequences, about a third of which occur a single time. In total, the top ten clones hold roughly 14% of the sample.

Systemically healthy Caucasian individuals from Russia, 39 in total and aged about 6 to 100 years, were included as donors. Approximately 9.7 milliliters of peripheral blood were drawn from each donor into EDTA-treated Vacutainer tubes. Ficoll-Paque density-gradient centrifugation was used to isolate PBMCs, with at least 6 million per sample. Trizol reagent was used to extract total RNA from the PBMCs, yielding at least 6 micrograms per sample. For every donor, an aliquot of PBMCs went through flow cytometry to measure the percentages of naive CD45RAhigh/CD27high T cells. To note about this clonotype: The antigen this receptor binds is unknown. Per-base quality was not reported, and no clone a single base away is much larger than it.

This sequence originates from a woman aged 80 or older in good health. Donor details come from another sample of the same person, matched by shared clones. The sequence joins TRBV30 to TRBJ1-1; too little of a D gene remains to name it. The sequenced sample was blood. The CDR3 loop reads CAWTSAGEAFF. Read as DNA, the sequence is TGTGCCTGGACCTCCGCGGGTGAAGCTTTCTTT.